What follows are 27 T cell receptor beta chains derived from one specimen sequenced in a study of type 1 regulatory T cells. Which antigens these TCRs recognize remains unknown. TCRdb reprocessed the reads with MiXCR, giving one entry per CDR3 protein. Of tens of thousands of distinct CDR3 sequences listed, around 20% are singletons. Overall study findings and caveats: Type 1 regulatory T cells had a more restricted TCR repertoire than non-type 1 regulatory T cells.

Sequencing was carried out using cultured type 1 regulatory T (Tr1) cells, either the whole culture or a sorted fraction (not recorded which). The receptors here all came from a human donor in good health.

This clonotype was seen only a few times. The rearrangement joins TRBV18 to TRBJ1-4; D remains ambiguous. The CDR3 loop spans 13 amino acids. The V gene lost 5 bases and the J gene lost 5 bases, with 9 bases spanning the gap. Per germline, CDR1 KGHSH and CDR2 LQKENI. CDR3 protein: CASSEQPNEKLFF. CDR3 nucleotides: TGTGCCAGCTCAGAACAACCCAATGAAAAACTGTTTTTT.

The chain has TRBV24-1 and TRBJ1-2; D unresolved. CDR1 and CDR2 (germline): KGHDR, SFDVKD. The CDR3 covers 12 residues. The V end lost 3 bases, the J end lost 8 bases, and 9 bases lay between the germline ends. In nucleotides, the CDR3 is TGTGCCACCAGTGATAACGGTTTCGGCTACACCTTC. This sequence encodes CATSDNGFGYTF.

The chain carries TRBV10-3 and TRBJ1-2; 11 nucleotides agree with TRBD1. The CDR3 loop spans 13 amino acids. With 7 bases clipped from V and 4 bases from J, the junction kept 2 bases outside the gene matches. Per germline, CDR1 ENHRY and CDR2 SYGVKD. The DNA for the CDR3 is TGTGCCATCACCGGGACAGGGGGCTATGGCTACACCTTC. This sequence encodes CAITGTGGYGYTF.

The chain couples TRBV20-1 to TRBJ2-2, with D perhaps matching TRBD1 or TRBD2 (5 bases each). V shed 4 bases and J shed 6 bases, with 9 bases lying between them. The CDR3 loop spans 12 amino acids. Germline-derived CDR1 and CDR2 are DFQATT and SNEGSKA (reference sequence). DNA for the CDR3: TGCAGTGCTACCGGGACCGCCGGGGAGCTGTTTTTT. Translation gives CSATGTAGELFF.

This chain connects TRBV3-1 to TRBJ2-5; 12 nucleotides align to TRBD2. Unmatched junction bases numbered 4, after V lost 4 bases and J lost 4 bases. The germline gives CDR1 LGHDT, CDR2 YNNKEL (reference sequence). The CDR3 has 15 residues. The CDR3 protein is CASSPAGLAGETQYF. CDR3 coding DNA: TGTGCCAGCAGCCCAGCGGGACTAGCGGGAGAGACCCAGTACTTC.

This clonotype has more than one count but fewer than ten. The chain is built from TRBV7-3 and TRBJ2-3; D gene unclear. The CDR3 totals 14 residues. V gave up 2 bases and J gave up 1 base, with 7 bases separating them. Germline-derived CDR1 and CDR2 are SGHTA and FQGTGA. CDR3 bases: TGTGCCAGCAGCTTAGGCCAGCGCACAGATACGCAGTATTTT. This sequence encodes CASSLGQRTDTQYF.

Of note for this clonotype: The germline gene is not matched at one end of the junction; a read error may be the cause. The chain couples TRBV20-1 to TRBJ1-5, with 8 positions matching TRBD1. Germline CDR1 and CDR2: DFQATT and SNEGSKA (reference sequence). CDR3 length equals 15 residues. The CDR3: CSASLTGGSNQPQRF. In DNA, the CDR3 is TGCAGTGCTAGCCTAACAGGGGGTAGCAATCAGCCCCAGCGTTTT.

This clonotype showed up just a few times. The chain carries TRBV6-5 and TRBJ1-6, with a weak D call TRBD1 (6 bases). This CDR3 region has 15 residues. In germline, CDR1 is MNHEY, CDR2 SVGAGI. V was clipped by 6 bases and J by 7 bases, with 16 bases between them. The chain's CDR3 is CASSQQGLSNSPLHF. CDR3 sequence (DNA): TGTGCCAGCAGCCAGCAGGGGCTAAGCAATTCACCCCTCCACTTT.

This clonotype is a singleton in its sample. The junction differs from germline at one of its ends, possibly a read error. The chain has TRBV13 and TRBJ2-5; D is ambiguous. From germline, CDR1 is PRHDT and CDR2 FYEKMQ (reference sequence). The CDR3 contains 16 residues. The CDR3 region has the DNA TGTGCCAGCAGCTTAGAAGCCAGCCGCCCCCAAGAGACCCAGTGCTTC. Its protein is CASSLEASRPQETQCF.

The chain has TRBV21-1 and TRBJ1-1; the table's D call, TRBD1, has no DNA check behind it. TRBV21-1 is annotated as a pseudogene. This CDR3 contains 18 residues. The CDR3 DNA is TGTGCCAGCAGCAAAGTCCTGTTGATGTGGGGGGGCATCACTGAAGCTTTCTTT. This sequence encodes CASSKVLLMWGGITEAFF.

The V call is TRBV20-1, the J call TRBJ2-1; D unclear. Per germline, CDR1 DFQATT and CDR2 SNEGSKA (reference sequence). This CDR3 has 15 residues. The V gene lost 3 bases and the J gene lost 3 bases, with 15 bases spanning the gap. CDR3 sequence reads: CSARVDPGYYNEQFF. The CDR3 DNA sequence: TGCAGTGCTAGGGTTGACCCCGGATACTACAATGAGCAGTTCTTC.

The rearrangement uses TRBV7-3 and TRBJ1-1; D possibly corresponds to TRBD1 (5 bases). CDR3 length: 13 residues. V was cut by 2 bases and J by 7 bases, with 11 bases left in between. CDR1 and CDR2 from the germline V gene are SGHTA and FQGTGA. This chain's CDR3 is CASSLSSGGEAFF. The CDR3 DNA is TGTGCCAGCAGCTTATCATCTGGGGGTGAAGCTTTCTTT.

This clonotype was observed a few times. V and J are TRBV2 and TRBJ1-1; perhaps TRBD1 as D (5 bases). CDR1 and CDR2 (germline): SNHLY, FYNNEI. This CDR3 region has 12 residues. Trimming stripped 4 bases from V and 3 bases from J, with 6 bases between. The CDR3 protein is CASSGGDTEAFF. DNA of the CDR3: TGTGCCAGCAGTGGGGGGGACACTGAAGCTTTCTTT.

This clonotype was detected a few times. A much bigger clone sits one base away, suggesting this may be a read error. The rearrangement uses TRBV18 and TRBJ1-1; D is unclear. The CDR3 totals 13 residues. V gave up 1 base and J gave up 1 base, with 4 bases separating them. Germline assignment: CDR1 KGHSH and CDR2 LQKENI. The DNA for the CDR3 is TGTGCCAGCTCACCACAGGAGAACACTGAAGCTTTCTTT. Protein sequence: CASSPQENTEAFF.

This clonotype has only a few counts. The gene calls are TRBV5-1 and TRBJ1-3; D is ambiguous. The CDR3 covers 15 residues. The V gene lost 4 bases and the J gene lost 0 bases, with 11 bases spanning the gap. The V gene's germline CDR1 is SGHRS and CDR2 YFSETQ. CDR3 coding DNA: TGCGCCAGCAGCCTCGACGGCAACTCTGGAAACACCATATATTTT. This gives the protein CASSLDGNSGNTIYF.

The V gene is TRBV5-4, the J gene TRBJ2-3; maybe TRBD2 (6 bases). The CDR3 contains 13 residues. Germline CDR1 is SGHNT and CDR2 is YYREEE (reference sequence). V was clipped by 5 bases and J by 1 base, with 8 bases between them. In nucleotides, the CDR3 is TGTGCCAGCAGGGGACTTCGCACAGATACGCAGTATTTT. Residues: CASRGLRTDTQYF. The full variable domain, in which reference TRBV5-4 and TRBJ2-3 provide the parts outside the CDR3, is ETGVTQSPTHLIKTRGQQVTLRCSSQSGHNTVSWYQQALGQGPQFIFQYYREEENGRGNFPPRFSGLQFPNYSSELNVNALELDDSALYLCASRGLRTDTQYFGPGTRLTVL.

This clonotype was detected a few times. The CDR3 DNA is TGTGCCAGCAGTGAGAATTCACCCCTCCACTTT. Amino acid sequence: CASSENSPLHF. The chain is built from TRBV6-1 and TRBJ1-6; D gene uncertain. In germline, CDR1 is MNHNS, CDR2 SASEGT. There are 11 residues in the CDR3. V was pared by 3 bases and J by 7 bases, with 1 base between.

This clonotype was observed a few times. J is TRBJ2-3 and V is TRBV5-1; TRBD2 agrees at 10 bases. Per germline, CDR1 SGHRS and CDR2 YFSETQ. CDR3 length: 14 amino acids. Trimming took 0 bases from V and 6 from J; bases not matched to a gene: 1. CDR3 DNA sequence: TGCGCCAGCAGCTTGGTTAGCGGGGGGGATACGCAGTATTTT. Protein product: CASSLVSGGDTQYF.

This clonotype was counted a few times. The V and J genes are TRBV4-2 and TRBJ2-7; D may be TRBD2 (5 bases). Trimming shortened V by 6 bases and J by 6 bases, and 18 bases separated the two germline ends. This CDR3 spans 14 amino acids. CDR1 and CDR2 (germline): LGHNA, YNFKEQ. The DNA for the CDR3 is TGTGCCAGCAGTCTCAGAGGGAACTTTGGCGAGCAGTACTTC. Residues: CASSLRGNFGEQYF.

This clonotype has more than one count but fewer than ten. The chain uses TRBV28 and TRBJ1-5, with D hard to call. Germline V CDR1 and CDR2: MDHEN, SYDVKM. The V end was cut by 6 bases, the J end by 4 bases, with 16 bases between. CDR3 length: 15 residues. The CDR3 loop reads CASSLTASPNQPQHF. The CDR3 DNA is TGTGCCAGCAGCCTTACAGCCTCCCCTAATCAGCCCCAGCATTTT.

J is TRBJ2-7 and V is TRBV5-1; possibly TRBD1 or TRBD2 for D (6 bases each). Germline CDR1 and CDR2: SGHRS and YFSETQ. This CDR3 spans 15 amino acids. With 3 bases removed from V and 6 bases from J, the gap between germline ends came to 19 bases. In DNA form, the CDR3 reads TGCGCCAGCAGCTCTAATACCGGGGGCTCTGTCGAGCAGTACTTC. Translated: CASSSNTGGSVEQYF.

There are many counts of this clonotype. The rearrangement joins TRBV24-1 to TRBJ2-1, with D unclear. Germline V gene sequence: CDR1 KGHDR, CDR2 SFDVKD. V lost 5 bases and J lost 8, with 9 bases in between. The CDR3 has 12 residues. CDR3 coding DNA: TGTGCCACCAGTGCGGTAGCCCATGAGCAGTTCTTC. Translation gives CATSAVAHEQFF.

This clonotype was recorded at least ten times. V gene TRBV29-1 combines with J gene TRBJ1-2; the match to TRBD1 covers 7 bases. V shed 7 bases, J shed 8 bases, and the junction held 7 bases outside the gene matches. There are 11 residues in the CDR3. Germline lookup yields CDR1 SQVTM and CDR2 ANQGSEA. The CDR3 loop is CSGVQGQGYTF. The CDR3, as DNA: TGCAGCGGTGTACAGGGGCAAGGCTACACCTTC.

V is TRBV5-5 and J is TRBJ2-1; no reliable D call. The germline CDR1 and CDR2 sequences are SGHKS and YYEKEE (reference sequence). Trimming cost V 2 bases and J 8 bases, with 11 bases left between them. This CDR3 is built from 13 residues. The CDR3 bases are TGTGCCAGCAGCTTTTCATACGGGTATGAGCAGTTCTTC. Encoded protein: CASSFSYGYEQFF.

The CDR3, as DNA: TGTGCCAGCAGCTTATCTCGTCTAGGGGAGCTGTTTTTT. It is translated as CASSLSRLGELFF. The chain combines TRBV11-2 with TRBJ2-2; the D is unclear. The CDR3 contains 13 residues. Looked up from germline, CDR1 is SGHAT and CDR2 is FQNNGV. V lost 2 bases and J 8 bases, leaving 9 bases between the germline ends.

This clonotype has more than one count but fewer than ten. V and J are TRBV24-1 and TRBJ1-4, with TRBD1 as a possible D gene (5 bases). Germline loops: CDR1 KGHDR, CDR2 SFDVKD. The CDR3 contains 15 residues. Trimming shortened V by 4 bases and J by 4 bases, and 12 bases separated the two germline ends. In DNA form, the CDR3 reads TGTGCCACCAGTGACCCGACAGCAGATAATGAAAAACTGTTTTTT. It is translated as CATSDPTADNEKLFF.

This sequence joins TRBV28 and TRBJ2-3, with 9 bases matching TRBD2. Per germline, CDR1 MDHEN and CDR2 SYDVKM. This CDR3 region has 14 residues. The chain's CDR3 is CASKAGGREDTQYF. The CDR3 DNA sequence: TGTGCATCCAAAGCGGGAGGACGAGAGGATACGCAGTATTTT.